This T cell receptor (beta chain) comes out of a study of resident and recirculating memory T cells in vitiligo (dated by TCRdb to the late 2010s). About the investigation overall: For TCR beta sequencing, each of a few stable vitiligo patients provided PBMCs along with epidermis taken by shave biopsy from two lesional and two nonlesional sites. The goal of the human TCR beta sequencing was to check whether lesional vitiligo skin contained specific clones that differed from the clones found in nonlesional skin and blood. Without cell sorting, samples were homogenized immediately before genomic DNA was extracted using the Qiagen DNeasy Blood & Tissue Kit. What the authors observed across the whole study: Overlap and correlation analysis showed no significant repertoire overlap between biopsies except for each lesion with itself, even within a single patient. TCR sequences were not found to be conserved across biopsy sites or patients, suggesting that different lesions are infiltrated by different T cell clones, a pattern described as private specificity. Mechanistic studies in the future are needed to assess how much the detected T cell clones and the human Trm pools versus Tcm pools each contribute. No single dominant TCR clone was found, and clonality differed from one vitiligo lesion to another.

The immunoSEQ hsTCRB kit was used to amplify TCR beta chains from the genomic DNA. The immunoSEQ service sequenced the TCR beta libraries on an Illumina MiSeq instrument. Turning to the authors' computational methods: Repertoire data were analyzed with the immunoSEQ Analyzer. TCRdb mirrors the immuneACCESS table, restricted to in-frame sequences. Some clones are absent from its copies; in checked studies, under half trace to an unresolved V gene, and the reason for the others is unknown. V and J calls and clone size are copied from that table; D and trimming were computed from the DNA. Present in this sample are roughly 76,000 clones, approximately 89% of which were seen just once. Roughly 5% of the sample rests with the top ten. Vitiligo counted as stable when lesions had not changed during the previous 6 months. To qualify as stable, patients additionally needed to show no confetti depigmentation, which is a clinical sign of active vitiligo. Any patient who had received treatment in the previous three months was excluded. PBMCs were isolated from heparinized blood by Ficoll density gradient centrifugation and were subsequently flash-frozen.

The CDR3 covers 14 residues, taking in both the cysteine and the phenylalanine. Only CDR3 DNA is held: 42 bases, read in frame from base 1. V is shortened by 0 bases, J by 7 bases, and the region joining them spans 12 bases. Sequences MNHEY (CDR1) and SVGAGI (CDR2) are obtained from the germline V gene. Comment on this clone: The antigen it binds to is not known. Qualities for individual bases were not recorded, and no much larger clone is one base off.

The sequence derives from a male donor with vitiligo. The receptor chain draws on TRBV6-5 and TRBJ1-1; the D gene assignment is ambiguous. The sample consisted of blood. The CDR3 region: CASSYSYSEIEAFF. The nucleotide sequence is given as TGTGCCAGCAGTTACTCGTATAGCGAGATTGAAGCTTTCTTT.